In its sample, the clone carrying this TCR beta chain was seen a few times. The antigen is unknown. At one boundary the junction diverges from the germline segment, which might be a read error. This sample is part of a study of identical twins. General observations from the study: For cord blood, abundant beta clonotypes had fewer insertions, unlike memory repertoires, which showed none.

The length of the CDR3 is 14 residues. CDR1 is SGHAT and CDR2 is FQNNGV in the germline V gene. In TCRdb, the 5' RACE reads were re-called with MiXCR into one record per CDR3 protein. The repertoire holds 600,000 to 800,000 distinct CDR3 sequences, with 21% as singletons. These same records also appear under a second study, on T cells expressing NK-cell markers.

The sequenced sample consisted of PBMCs. The J gene is TRBJ1-1, the V gene TRBV11-2; D unclear. This clonotype was sampled from a woman between 18 and 29 years old in good health. CDR3 bases: TGTGCCACCAGCCGTAATCTTCAGGACACTGAAGCTTTCTTT. Translating gives CATSRNLQDTEAFF.